This T cell receptor beta chain emerged from a study of regulatory T cells in long-lasting Graves disease. This clonotype was seen a few times. Antigen specificity is unknown. As to time point: newly diagnosed GD, antithyroid drugs for less than 3 months. Following extraction of RNA from PBMCs, that RNA was used to make the TCR library. To make TCR beta libraries, researchers used iRepertoire HTBI primers and Arm-PCR of CDR3 regions. Each CDR3 protein gets one entry after TCRdb re-called the multiplex PCR reads with MiXCR. The sample records 550,000 to 650,000 distinct CDR3 sequences, about 16% being singletons. Findings and caveats of the study: Persistent patients shared more public clonotypes (over 2,500) than new patients (approximately 900). Less diverse TCR repertoires were seen in persistent Graves' patients than in newly diagnosed ones. There was favoring of TRBV28, TRBJ1-2 and TRBJ2-5 in persistent disease.

Trimming shortened V by 0 bases and J by 2 bases, and 7 bases separated the two germline ends. Germline V gene data show CDR1 as MGHRA and CDR2 as YSYEKL. The CDR3 is 14 amino acids. The same sample was also studied in work on T cells in Graves' hyperthyroidism and ophthalmopathy. That work adds: Lactation, pregnancy, other autoimmune disease or uncontrolled infection excluded patients.

This specimen was peripheral blood mononuclear cells (PBMCs), taken at new diagnosis, from a patient treated with antithyroid drugs. The V and J genes are TRBV4-1 and TRBJ2-5, with a weak D call TRBD1 (5 bases). This receptor was obtained from a man aged 18 to 29 with Graves disease. The CDR3 DNA follows: TGCGCCAGCAGCCAAGAAGGGGATCAAGAGACCCAGTACTTC. Protein sequence: CASSQEGDQETQYF.